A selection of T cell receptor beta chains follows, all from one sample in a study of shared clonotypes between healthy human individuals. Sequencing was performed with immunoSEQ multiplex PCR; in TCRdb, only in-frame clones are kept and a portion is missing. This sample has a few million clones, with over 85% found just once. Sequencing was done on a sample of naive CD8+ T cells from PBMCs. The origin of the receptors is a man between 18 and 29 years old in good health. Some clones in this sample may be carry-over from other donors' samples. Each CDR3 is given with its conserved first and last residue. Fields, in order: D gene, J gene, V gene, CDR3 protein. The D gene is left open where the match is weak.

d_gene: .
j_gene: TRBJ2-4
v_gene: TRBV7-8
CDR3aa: CASSDNDWTFKNIQYF

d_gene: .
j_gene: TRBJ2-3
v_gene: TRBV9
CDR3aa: CASSVGDTFTDTQYF

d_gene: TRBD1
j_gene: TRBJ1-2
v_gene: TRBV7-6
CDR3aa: CASSLARPTGTGPNFNYGYTF

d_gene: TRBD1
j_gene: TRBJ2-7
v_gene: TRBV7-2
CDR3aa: CASSWTGGEQYF

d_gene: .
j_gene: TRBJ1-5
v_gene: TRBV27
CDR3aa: CASSVTHGQYSNQPQHF

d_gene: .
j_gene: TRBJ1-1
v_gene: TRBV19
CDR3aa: CASSIGETASTEAFF

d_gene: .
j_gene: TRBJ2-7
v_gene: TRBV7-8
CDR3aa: CASSSRGREASPGAYEQYF

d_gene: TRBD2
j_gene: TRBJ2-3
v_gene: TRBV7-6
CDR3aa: CASSRTSGSTDTQYF

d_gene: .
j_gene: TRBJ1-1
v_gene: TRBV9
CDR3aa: CASSDQGWNTEAFF

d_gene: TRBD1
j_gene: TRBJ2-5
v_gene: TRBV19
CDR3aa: CASRQGVETQYF

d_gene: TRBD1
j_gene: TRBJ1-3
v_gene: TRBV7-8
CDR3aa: CASSKQGGTNTIYF

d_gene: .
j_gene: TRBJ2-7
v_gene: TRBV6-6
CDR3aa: CASSYSHRSSYEQYF

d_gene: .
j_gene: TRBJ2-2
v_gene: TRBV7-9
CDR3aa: CASSAVDNTGELFF

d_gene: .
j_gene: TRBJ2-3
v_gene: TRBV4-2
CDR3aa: CASSQEGPSTDTQYF